This section outlines one T cell receptor (beta chain) sequence together with its context. This sample was included in a study of identical twins. From the 5' RACE reads, TCRdb called clonotypes with MiXCR, one entry per CDR3 protein. This sample has about 200,000 distinct CDR3 sequences, with 7.5% found just once. These data were also filed under a second study, of yellow fever vaccine responses in identical twins.

The sequence derives from a young woman in good health. The material sequenced was memory (CD45RO+) T cells sorted from blood.

The CDR3 DNA reads TGTGCCAGCAGCTTTGAAGGAAGGGGACAAGAGACCCAGTACTTC. Its translation is CASSFEGRGQETQYF. The chain is built from TRBV13 and TRBJ2-5, with D possibly matching TRBD1 (5 bases). The CDR3 has 15 residues. Germline CDR1 PRHDT, CDR2 FYEKMQ (reference sequence). The germline V and J ends were trimmed by 3 bases and 2 bases, with 13 bases remaining between them. The full variable domain, its missing parts supplied by reference TRBV13 and TRBJ2-5, is AAGVIQSPRHLIKEKRETATLKCYPIPRHDTVYWYQQGPGQDPQFLISFYEKMQSDKGSIPDRFSAQQFSDYHSELNMSSLELGDSALYFCASSFEGRGQETQYFGPGTRLLVL.